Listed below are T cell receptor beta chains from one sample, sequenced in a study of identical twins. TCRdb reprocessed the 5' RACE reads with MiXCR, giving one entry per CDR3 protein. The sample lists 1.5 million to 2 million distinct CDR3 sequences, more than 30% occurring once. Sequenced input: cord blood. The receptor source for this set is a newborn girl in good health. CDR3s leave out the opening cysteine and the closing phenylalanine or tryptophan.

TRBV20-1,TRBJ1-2,SATPTGDYGYT
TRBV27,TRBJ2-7,ASSLSGLNEQY
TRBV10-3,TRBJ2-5,AISESDRGLRETQY
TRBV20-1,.,SAHTGVRDEQY
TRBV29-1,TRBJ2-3,SGGAIGNTQY
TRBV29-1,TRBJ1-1,SAGSGNTETF
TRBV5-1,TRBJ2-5,ASSLDGINAVGTQY
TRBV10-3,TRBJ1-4,ATFNEKLF
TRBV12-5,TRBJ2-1,ASGFSGTGGHNEQF
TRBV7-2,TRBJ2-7,ASSLGGLSYEQY
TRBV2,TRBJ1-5,ASEGGPNQPQH
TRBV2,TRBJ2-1,ARRERNEQF
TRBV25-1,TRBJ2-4,ASSTRRGGVKNIQY
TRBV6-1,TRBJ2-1,ASSEGPEQF